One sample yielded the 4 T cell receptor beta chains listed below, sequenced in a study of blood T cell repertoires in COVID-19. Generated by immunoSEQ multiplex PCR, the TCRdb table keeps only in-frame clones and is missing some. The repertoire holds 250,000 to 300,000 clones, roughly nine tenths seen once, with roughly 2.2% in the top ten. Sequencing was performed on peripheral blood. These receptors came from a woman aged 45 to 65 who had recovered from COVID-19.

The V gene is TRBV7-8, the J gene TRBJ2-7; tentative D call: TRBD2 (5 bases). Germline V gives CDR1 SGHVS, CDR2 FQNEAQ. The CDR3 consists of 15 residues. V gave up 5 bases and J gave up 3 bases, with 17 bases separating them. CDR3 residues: CASSLPRTGIYEQYF. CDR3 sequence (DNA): TGTGCCAGCAGCCTTCCCCGGACGGGGATCTACGAGCAGTACTTC.

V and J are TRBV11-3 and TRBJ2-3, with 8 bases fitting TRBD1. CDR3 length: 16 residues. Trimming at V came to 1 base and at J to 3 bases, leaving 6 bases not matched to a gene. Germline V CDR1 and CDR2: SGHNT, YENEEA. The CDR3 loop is CASSLGQGKKTDTQYF. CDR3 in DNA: TGTGCCAGCAGCTTAGGACAGGGGAAGAAGACAGATACGCAGTATTTT.

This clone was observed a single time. CDR3 nucleotide sequence: TGTGCCAGTCGAGGCAGCACTAATCAGCCCCAGCATTTT. It specifies CASRGSTNQPQHF. The chain combines TRBV2 with TRBJ1-5; D is ambiguous. This CDR3 is built from 13 residues. V was trimmed by 9 bases and J by 4 bases, leaving 13 bases between them. Germline CDR1 and CDR2: SNHLY and FYNNEI.

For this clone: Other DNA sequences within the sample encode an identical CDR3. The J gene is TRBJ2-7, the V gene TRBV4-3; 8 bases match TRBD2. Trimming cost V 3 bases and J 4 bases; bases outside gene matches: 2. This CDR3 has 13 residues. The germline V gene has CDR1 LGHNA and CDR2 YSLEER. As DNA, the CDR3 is TGCGCCAGCAGCCAGGGACTAGGATACGAGCAGTACTTC. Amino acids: CASSQGLGYEQYF.